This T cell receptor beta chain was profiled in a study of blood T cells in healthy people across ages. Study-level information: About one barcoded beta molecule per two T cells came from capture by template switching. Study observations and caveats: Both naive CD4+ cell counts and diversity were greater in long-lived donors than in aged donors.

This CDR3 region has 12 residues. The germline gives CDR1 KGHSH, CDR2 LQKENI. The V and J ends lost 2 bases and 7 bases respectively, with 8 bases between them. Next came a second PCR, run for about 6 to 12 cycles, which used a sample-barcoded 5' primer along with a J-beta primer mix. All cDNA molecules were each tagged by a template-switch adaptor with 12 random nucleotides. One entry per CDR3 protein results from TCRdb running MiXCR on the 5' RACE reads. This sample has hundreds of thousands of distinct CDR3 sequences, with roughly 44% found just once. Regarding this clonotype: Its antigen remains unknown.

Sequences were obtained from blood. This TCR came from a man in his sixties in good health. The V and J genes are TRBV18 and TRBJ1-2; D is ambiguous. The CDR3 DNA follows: TGTGCCAGCTCACCAGTGGGTCTTGGCTACACCTTC. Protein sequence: CASSPVGLGYTF.